The 18 T cell receptor beta chains presented below share a single source sample, sequenced in a study of blood T cell repertoires in COVID-19. Data came from immunoSEQ multiplex PCR; TCRdb stores just in-frame clones and leaves some out. The table has approximately 120,000 clones, roughly 88% seen once; the top ten hold around 8%. Sequenced: peripheral blood. The receptors were gathered from a woman older than 75 with active or convalescent COVID-19.

In nucleotides, the CDR3 is TGTGCCAGCAGTTTGGCAGGCCGTGAGCAGTTCTTC. This codes for CASSLAGREQFF. This rearrangement joins TRBV12-3 or TRBV12-4 to TRBJ2-1; no clear D gene. This CDR3 has 12 amino acids. Trimming removed 3 bases at V and 9 bases at J, with 9 bases between.

This chain's CDR3 is CASSLNRVDHEQYF. CDR3 coding DNA: TGTGCCAGCAGCTTAAACCGGGTTGACCACGAGCAGTACTTC. The genes are TRBV7-9 and TRBJ2-7; D remains unclear. V lost 2 bases and J 5 bases, leaving 13 bases between the germline ends. The CDR3 length is 14 residues. CDR1 and CDR2 from the germline V gene are SEHNR and FQNEAQ (reference sequence).

The chain links TRBV27 to TRBJ1-4; 9 bases agree with TRBD1. This CDR3 has 14 residues. Trimming at V came to 5 bases and at J to 8 bases, leaving 6 bases not matched to a gene. CDR1 and CDR2 from the germline V gene are MNHEY and SMNVEV (reference sequence). CDR3 nucleotide sequence: TGTGCCAGCAGTGCCGCCGGGACAGGGGAAAAACTGTTTTTT. Protein sequence: CASSAAGTGEKLFF.

A single count supports this clone. The J gene is TRBJ2-1, the V gene TRBV7-9, with 7 bases identical to TRBD2. CDR3 length: 15 amino acids. Germline V CDR1 and CDR2: SEHNR, FQNEAQ (reference sequence). J gave up 5 bases and V 4 bases, and 8 bases lay outside the gene matches. As DNA, the CDR3 is TGTGCCAGCAGCTCGGGACTAAGGTTAAACAATGAGCAGTTCTTC. Its protein product is CASSSGLRLNNEQFF. The variable domain in full, completed from reference TRBV7-9 and TRBJ2-1, reads DTGVSQNPRHKITKRGQNVTFRCDPISEHNRLYWYRQTLGQGPEFLTYFQNEAQLEKSRLLSDRFSAERPKGSFSTLEIQRTEQGDSAMYLCASSSGLRLNNEQFFGPGTRLTVL.

CDR3 DNA sequence: TGCAGTGCTAGTGGTCCCGGGACTAGCGGGAGCCGCTACGAGCAGTACTTC. It specifies CSASGPGTSGSRYEQYF. V usage is TRBV20-1 and J usage is TRBJ2-7, with 14 bases aligning to TRBD2. CDR1 and CDR2 from the germline V gene are DFQATT and SNEGSKA (reference sequence). V was pared by 3 bases and J by 3 bases, with 10 bases of the junction left unmatched. The CDR3 is 17 amino acids.

The V gene is TRBV7-3, the J gene TRBJ2-5, with D perhaps TRBD1 (6 bases). Germline V gene lookup returns CDR1 SGHTA and CDR2 FQGTGA. V lost 6 bases and J lost 1, with 9 bases in between. This CDR3 has 13 amino acids. The CDR3 sequence is CASRDSGQETQYF. Here the CDR3 DNA reads TGTGCCAGCAGGGACAGCGGCCAAGAGACCCAGTACTTC.

The chain employs TRBV7-9 and TRBJ2-2; 10 bases line up with TRBD1. The V and J ends lost 2 bases and 3 bases, in that order; junction bases with no gene match: 3. Per germline, CDR1 SEHNR and CDR2 FQNEAQ (reference sequence). The CDR3 spans 16 residues. CDR3 coding DNA: TGTGCCAGCAGCTTAAGACAGGGGGCGGACACCGGGGAGCTGTTTTTT. Amino acid sequence: CASSLRQGADTGELFF.

The chain uses TRBV7-9 and TRBJ2-3, with D unclear. V lost 5 bases and J 1 base, leaving 7 bases between the germline ends. The germline V gene has CDR1 SEHNR and CDR2 FQNEAQ (reference sequence). The CDR3 covers 13 residues. In nucleotides, the CDR3 is TGTGCCAGCAGCCCTACCGGCACAGATACGCAGTATTTT. Protein: CASSPTGTDTQYF.

The chain recombines TRBV10-3 with TRBJ1-2, with TRBD1 as a possible D gene (6 bases). CDR3 length: 14 amino acids. The germline V and J ends were trimmed by 6 bases and 2 bases, with 13 bases remaining between them. Germline V gene lookup returns CDR1 ENHRY and CDR2 SYGVKD. The CDR3 protein is CAIRQGPQNYGYTF. The CDR3 DNA reads TGTGCCATCAGGCAGGGGCCGCAAAACTATGGCTACACCTTC.

The gene calls are TRBV6-6 and TRBJ2-5; TRBD1 might be the D (5 bases). With 6 bases removed from V and 4 bases from J, the gap between germline ends came to 12 bases. The CDR3 has 13 amino acids. The germline gives CDR1 MNHNY, CDR2 SVGAGI (reference sequence). The DNA for the CDR3 is TGTGCCAGCAGCGGCCAGGGAAGAGAGACCCAGTACTTC. It yields the protein CASSGQGRETQYF.

This clone was picked up one time. The rearrangement uses TRBV11-2 and TRBJ2-6, with D uncertain. This CDR3 is 15 amino acids long. Germline V gene lookup returns CDR1 SGHAT and CDR2 FQNNGV. Trimming removed 0 bases from V and 0 bases from J, with 3 bases in between. Written as DNA, the CDR3 is TGTGCCAGCAGCTTAGACCGCTCTGGGGCCAACGTCCTGACTTTC. Protein: CASSLDRSGANVLTF.

The V gene is TRBV28, the J gene TRBJ1-5, with D maybe TRBD1 (6 bases). CDR1 and CDR2 from the germline V gene are MDHEN and SYDVKM. The CDR3 totals 13 residues. In DNA, the CDR3 is TGTGGGTTTTCGCAGGGGCCGAATCAGCCCCAGCATTTT. Translated: CGFSQGPNQPQHF.

Only one count was recorded for this clone. The chain couples TRBV5-4 to TRBJ1-1; 7 bases align to TRBD1. The CDR3 loop spans 16 amino acids. Germline CDR1 SGHNT, CDR2 YYREEE (reference sequence). V was pared by 4 bases and J by 0 bases, with 9 bases of the junction left unmatched. The CDR3 region has the DNA TGTGCCAGCAGCCCACCGGGACAGATTGTGAACACTGAAGCTTTCTTT. Its translation: CASSPPGQIVNTEAFF.

The gene calls are TRBV3-1 (or the pseudogene TRBV3-2) and TRBJ2-7; D perhaps matches TRBD2 (6 bases). Germline values: CDR1 LGHDT, CDR2 YNNKEL (reference sequence). The CDR3 is 16 residues long. With 1 base removed from V and 0 bases from J, the gap between germline ends came to 13 bases. This CDR3 is CASSQGIAVSSYEQYF. The CDR3 DNA follows: TGTGCCAGCAGCCAAGGGATAGCGGTGAGCTCCTACGAGCAGTACTTC.

This clone was picked up a small number of times. The V and J genes are TRBV5-1 and TRBJ1-5; 12 bases are shared with TRBD1. With V trimmed by 4 bases and J by 3 bases, 2 bases remained unmatched. Germline V lookup: CDR1 SGHRS, CDR2 YFSETQ. The CDR3 extends over 15 amino acids. CDR3 DNA: TGCGCCAGCAGCCTGGGACAGGGGGCCAATCAGCCCCAGCATTTT. Translated, it gives CASSLGQGANQPQHF.

The genes are TRBV18 and TRBJ2-5; perhaps TRBD1 as D (6 bases). The germline V gene encodes CDR1 KGHSH and CDR2 LQKENI. The CDR3 has 14 residues. V was trimmed by 1 base and J by 2 bases, leaving 8 bases between them. The CDR3: CASSPLDSQETQYF. In nucleotides, the CDR3 is TGTGCCAGCTCACCACTGGACAGTCAAGAGACCCAGTACTTC.

V usage is TRBV5-1 and J usage is TRBJ2-3; 9 bases align to TRBD1. Germline V gene sequence: CDR1 SGHRS, CDR2 YFSETQ. The CDR3 totals 15 residues. Trimming removed 3 bases from V and 2 bases from J; junction bases left unmatched: 4. The CDR3 DNA reads TGCGCCAGCAGCTCCGGGACAGGGCTCACAGATACGCAGTATTTT. It encodes CASSSGTGLTDTQYF.

The gene calls are TRBV28 and TRBJ2-2; a possible D gene is TRBD2 (6 bases). Trimming cost V 8 bases and J 1 base, with 11 bases left between them. The CDR3 sequence is 14 residues long. Germline V gene data show CDR1 as MDHEN and CDR2 as SYDVKM. CDR3 protein: CASEGDWNTGELFF. DNA of the CDR3: TGTGCCAGCGAAGGGGACTGGAACACCGGGGAGCTGTTTTTT.